Below are 20 T cell receptor beta chains sequenced from a single sample in a study of T-cell reconstitution after alpha-beta-depleted transplantation in children. Unique molecular identifiers were incorporated during preparation of the TCRbeta library. MiXCR, run by TCRdb on the PCR reads, gives a single entry per CDR3 protein. In the table there are 440,000 or so distinct CDR3 sequences, roughly 43% of which are singletons. Sequenced here: PBMCs, sampled before TCRalphabeta/CD19-depleted stem cell transplant. The receptors stem from a girl aged 2-15 years with aplastic anemia, due to receive a stem cell transplant.

CDR3 DNA sequence: TGCAGTGCTAGCCGACTAGCGGAACTTAGGTACAATGAGCAGTTCTTC. The encoded protein is CSASRLAELRYNEQFF. V usage is TRBV20-1 and J usage is TRBJ2-1; 9 bases map to TRBD2. CDR1 is DFQATT, CDR2 SNEGSKA, per germline (reference sequence). The CDR3 is made up of 16 amino acids. J lost 4 bases, V lost 3 bases, and 10 bases had no gene match.

This clonotype showed up just a few times. The rearrangement joins TRBV7-2 to TRBJ1-1; unclear D gene. V lost 2 bases and J 10 bases, leaving 8 bases between the germline ends. The germline CDR1 and CDR2 sequences are SGHTA and FQGNSA. The CDR3 consists of 11 residues. The CDR3 region has the DNA TGTGCCAGCAGCTTAAGGGTTGGAGCTTTCTTT. The encoded protein is CASSLRVGAFF.

The CDR3 DNA reads as TGTGCCAGCAGCCAAGATTTAATGGGCCCGACTGGGGCCAACGTCCTGACTTTC. Translation gives CASSQDLMGPTGANVLTF. V gene TRBV4-2 combines with J gene TRBJ2-6, with unresolved D. The V gene's germline CDR1 is LGHNA and CDR2 YNFKEQ. The ends were cut back, 0 bases at V and 2 bases at J, with 14 bases in the middle. The CDR3 is 18 residues long.

This clonotype was detected a few times. The genes are TRBV20-1 and TRBJ2-7; the D is unclear. V dropped 2 bases and J dropped 3 bases, with 17 bases sitting between them. The V gene's germline CDR1 is DFQATT and CDR2 SNEGSKA (reference sequence). The CDR3 loop spans 15 amino acids. CDR3 protein: CSARLPVGNDYEQYF. CDR3 coding DNA: TGCAGTGCTAGATTACCGGTGGGTAACGACTACGAGCAGTACTTC.

Only a few counts were recorded for this clonotype. The chain is built from TRBV6-1 and TRBJ2-1; 8 bases are a match to TRBD1. V was clipped by 7 bases and J by 4 bases; unmatched bases: 12. CDR1 MNHNS and CDR2 SASEGT come from the germline V gene. The CDR3 has 16 residues. DNA for the CDR3: TGTGCCAGCACAGTCGGGCGGGACAGGATGTACAATGAGCAGTTCTTC. It yields the protein CASTVGRDRMYNEQFF.

The chain carries TRBV6-1 and TRBJ1-5; D gene ambiguous. This CDR3 spans 15 amino acids. Germline lookup yields CDR1 MNHNS and CDR2 SASEGT. V shed 2 bases and J shed 2 bases, with 10 bases lying between them. DNA of the CDR3: TGTGCCAGCAGTGAATATGACACCGGCAATCAGCCCCAGCATTTT. Protein: CASSEYDTGNQPQHF.

On this clonotype itself: This may come from a read error, since a much larger clone is one base off. The chain links TRBV5-1 to TRBJ2-7; D gene uncertain. The CDR3 runs 14 residues. The V end lost 7 bases, the J end lost 2 bases, and 16 bases lay between the germline ends. The germline V gene encodes CDR1 SGHRS and CDR2 YFSETQ. The CDR3 region is CASQPQPSPYEQYF. CDR3 coding DNA: TGCGCCAGCCAACCACAACCGAGCCCCTACGAGCAGTACTTC.

The rearrangement links TRBV28 to TRBJ2-7, with TRBD1 as a possible D gene (6 bases). Germline V lookup: CDR1 MDHEN, CDR2 SYDVKM. This CDR3 is built from 14 residues. V was cut by 6 bases and J by 6 bases, with 18 bases left in between. The CDR3 DNA sequence: TGTGCCAGCAGCTACGCCCAGGGGAACGGCGAGCAGTACTTC. It translates to CASSYAQGNGEQYF.

This sequence joins TRBV7-8 and TRBJ2-2; the D gene could be TRBD1 or TRBD2 (6 bases each). Germline CDR1 is SGHVS and CDR2 is FQNEAQ. V lost 5 bases and J 0 bases, leaving 10 bases between the germline ends. The CDR3 length is 15 residues. In nucleotides, the CDR3 is TGTGCCAGCAGCGAGGGGGGCGCGAACACCGGGGAGCTGTTTTTT. It yields the protein CASSEGGANTGELFF.

The V and J genes are TRBV28 and TRBJ2-7; TRBD1 matches 7 bases. The CDR3 length is 14 residues. Trimming at V came to 8 bases and at J to 2 bases, leaving 9 bases not matched to a gene. Germline V CDR1 and CDR2: MDHEN, SYDVKM. DNA of the CDR3: TGTGCCAGCGGGAAAAGAGGGACAGCCTACGAGCAGTACTTC. Protein: CASGKRGTAYEQYF.

The table lists this clonotype with a few counts. V usage is TRBV7-3 and J usage is TRBJ2-3, with 8 bases identical to TRBD1. With 5 bases clipped from V and 7 bases from J, the junction kept 11 bases outside the gene matches. Germline-derived CDR1 and CDR2 are SGHTA and FQGTGA. The CDR3 length is 15 residues. The CDR3 bases are TGTGCCAGCAGCCCCTACAGGGGGAACAAGTATACGCAGTATTTT. Translation gives CASSPYRGNKYTQYF.

The chain recombines TRBV24-1 with TRBJ2-7, with a tentative D call TRBD2 (5 bases). V was trimmed by 10 bases and J by 6 bases, leaving 18 bases between them. CDR1 and CDR2 (germline): KGHDR, SFDVKD. This CDR3 has 13 amino acids. CDR3: CATHSTRRSEQYF. CDR3 in DNA: TGTGCCACTCATAGCACTCGGAGGTCCGAGCAGTACTTC.

In this sample, this clonotype turned up a few times. This rearrangement joins TRBV6-1 to TRBJ1-4, with 9 nucleotides matching TRBD1. Germline-derived CDR1 and CDR2 are MNHNS and SASEGT. Losses at the gene ends were 5 bases for V and 8 bases for J; bases not matched to a gene: 6. The CDR3 has 14 amino acids. The DNA for the CDR3 is TGTGCCAGCAGTCCGGGACAGGGAGTAGAAAAACTGTTTTTT. Amino acid sequence: CASSPGQGVEKLFF.

The chain combines TRBV20-1 with TRBJ1-3; the match to TRBD1 covers 8 bases. CDR1 and CDR2 (germline): DFQATT, SNEGSKA (reference sequence). Germline trimming cut 5 bases from V and 3 bases from J; bases unmatched to any gene: 6. CDR3 size: 14 residues. The CDR3 DNA is TGCAGTGCTTGCGACAGGGGAAATGGAAACACCATATATTTT. The encoded protein is CSACDRGNGNTIYF.

CDR3 residues: CSVRHATEAFF. CDR3 bases: TGCAGCGTGAGACATGCCACTGAAGCTTTCTTT. The rearrangement links TRBV29-1 to TRBJ1-1; D remains ambiguous. The length of the CDR3 is 11 residues. Trimming cost V 6 bases and J 4 bases, with 9 bases left between them. Germline V CDR1 and CDR2: SQVTM, ANQGSEA.

Note on this clonotype: A read error may account for a junction end that differs from germline. The V gene is TRBV2, the J gene TRBJ2-1; TRBD2 might be the D (6 bases). Germline V gene lookup returns CDR1 SNHLY and CDR2 FYNNEI. There are 15 residues in the CDR3. CDR3 in amino acids: CASAPRGRHAGEQFF. The CDR3 DNA reads TGCGCCAGCGCCCCGCGGGGACGTCATGCTGGTGAGCAGTTCTTC.

V is TRBV10-3 and J is TRBJ2-7; 10 bases line up with TRBD1. V gave up 4 bases and J gave up 5 bases; unmatched junction bases: 5. The CDR3 is made up of 14 amino acids. Germline values: CDR1 ENHRY, CDR2 SYGVKD. The CDR3 protein is CAISVTGGLNEQYF. Written as DNA, the CDR3 is TGTGCCATCAGTGTGACAGGGGGCCTGAACGAGCAGTACTTC.

At least ten counts were recorded for this clonotype. For the CDR3, the DNA is TGCGCCAGCAGCTTTCAAGATACGCAGTATTTT. It codes for CASSFQDTQYF. This chain joins TRBV5-1 and TRBJ2-3; D is ambiguous. Germline lookup yields CDR1 SGHRS and CDR2 YFSETQ. Trimming took 2 bases from V and 5 from J, leaving 3 bases between them. This CDR3 comprises 11 residues.

This clonotype was counted ten times or more. J is TRBJ1-2 and V is TRBV12-3 or TRBV12-4; weak D call: TRBD1 (6 bases). Trimming left V 1 base short and J 2 bases short, with 8 bases between. The CDR3 totals 14 residues. This chain's CDR3 is CASSLGQGNYGYTF. The CDR3 nucleotides read TGTGCCAGCAGTTTAGGGCAGGGGAACTATGGCTACACCTTC.

The chain joins TRBV5-1 to TRBJ2-7; D ambiguous. Per the germline V gene, CDR1 is SGHRS and CDR2 is YFSETQ. The ends were cut back, 0 bases at V and 2 bases at J, with 9 bases in the middle. The CDR3 runs to 14 residues. DNA of the CDR3: TGCGCCAGCAGCTTGGGTGCAGGTACCTACGAGCAGTACTTC. Protein sequence: CASSLGAGTYEQYF.